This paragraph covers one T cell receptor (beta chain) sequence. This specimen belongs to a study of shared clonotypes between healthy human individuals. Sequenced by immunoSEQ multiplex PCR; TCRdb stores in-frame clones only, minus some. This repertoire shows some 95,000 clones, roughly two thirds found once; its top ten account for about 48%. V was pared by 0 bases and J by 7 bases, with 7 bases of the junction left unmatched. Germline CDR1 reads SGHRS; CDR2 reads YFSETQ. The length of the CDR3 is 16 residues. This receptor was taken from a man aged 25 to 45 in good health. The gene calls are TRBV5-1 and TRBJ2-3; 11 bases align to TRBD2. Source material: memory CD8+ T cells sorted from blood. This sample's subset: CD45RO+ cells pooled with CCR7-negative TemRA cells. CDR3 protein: CASSLGTSGSGNTQYF. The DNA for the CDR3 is TGCGCCAGCAGCTTGGGTACTAGCGGGAGTGGTAATACGCAGTATTTT.